These T cell receptor beta chains were read from a single sample in a study of blood T cell repertoires in COVID-19. The data were produced by immunoSEQ multiplex PCR, yet TCRdb's version contains in-frame clones alone and is incomplete. In the table there are 310,000 or so clones, about 89% of which are singletons. Sequenced input: peripheral blood. Receptors originate from a man younger than 35 who had recovered from COVID-19. CDR3s leave out the opening cysteine and the closing phenylalanine or tryptophan.

>TRBV2
ASSEAVFGRFANTEAF
>TRBV6-5
ASSSRLAVAYEQY
>TRBV6-5
ASSRQGMNSPLH
>TRBV10-2
ASRTTGGNTEAF
>TRBV19
ASSPGWGIYYNEQF
>TRBV5-6
ASSLITYHGELF
>TRBV29-1
SAWTGREETQY
>TRBV6-6
ASRLQGNSPLH
>TRBV5-1
ASSFGPRGDTGELF
>TRBV7-9
ASSLGPGYGYT
>TRBV19
ASSSGTTVQETQY
>TRBV5-1
ASSLASGNTGELF
>TRBV19
ASSSPDSLNEKLF
>TRBV7-9
ASSLVGLAGGPYNEQF
>TRBV6-4
ASPGGGYTDTQY
>TRBV11-1
ASSLAPTYNNEQF
>TRBV3-1/TRBV3-2
ASSHGTGSNEQY
>TRBV6-1
ASSEAGQGFTYEQY
>TRBV3-1/TRBV3-2
ASSPPGNGDEQY
>TRBV4-3
ASSQEFLTRTKGASEAF
>TRBV9
ASSPGGMGTEAF
>TRBV7-9
ASSGQGGNYGYT
>TRBV29-1
SVDGTAGRYEQY
>TRBV18
ASSQRQGADYGYT
>TRBV5-6
ASSWGTGNNYGYT
>TRBV4-1
ASSQDTENYGYT
>TRBV4-3
ASSQDSTGGLSNQPQH
>TRBV25-1
ASSDIVFQETQY
>TRBV6-1
ASSEGGSPAVH
>TRBV19
ASSIRAANTGELF
>TRBV19
ASRNGQGAKNIQY
>TRBV6-6
ASSPGQPSREAF
>TRBV27
ASSLGRADYEQY
>TRBV19
ASSIVQGANYGYT
>TRBV18
ASSRSPGQGIAYEQY
>TRBV29-1
RGGQSNTEAF
>TRBV18
ASSLTGAPSYEQY